The 14 T cell receptor beta chains reported below all come from one sample, sequenced in a study of T cells in Graves' hyperthyroidism and ophthalmopathy. Using RNA transcripts as the source, TCR beta CDR3 regions were amplified. HTBI primers were employed in a first-round RT-PCR of the TCR CDR3. TCRdb reprocessed the multiplex PCR reads with MiXCR, giving one entry per CDR3 protein. The table has about 700,000 distinct CDR3 sequences, around 15% seen once. Material: blood. All receptors come from a woman younger than 35 with Graves' hyperthyroidism.

This chain joins TRBV5-1 and TRBJ2-7; D perhaps matches TRBD1 (6 bases). The CDR3 is made up of 16 amino acids. Germline V gene sequence: CDR1 SGHRS, CDR2 YFSETQ. V lost 4 bases, J lost 5 bases, and 22 bases lay in between. The CDR3, as DNA: TGCGCCAGCAGCACCAACAGGGCCCCTCCTTTGCACGAGCAGTACTTC. Protein: CASSTNRAPPLHEQYF. Using reference TRBV5-1 and TRBJ2-7 for the parts outside the CDR3, the full variable domain is KAGVTQTPRYLIKTRGQQVTLSCSPISGHRSVSWYQQTPGQGLQFLFEYFSETQRNKGNFPGRFSGRQFSNSRSEMNVSTLELGDSALYLCASSTNRAPPLHEQYFGPGTRLTVT.

The chain joins TRBV15 to TRBJ2-5; D remains unclear. Per the germline V gene, CDR1 is LNHNV and CDR2 is YYDKDF (reference sequence). Trimming took 8 bases from V and 5 from J, leaving 21 bases between them. The CDR3 consists of 15 residues. The CDR3 bases are TGTGCCACCCGGAATCCCGGCCTGTTCGATGAGACCCAGTACTTC. As protein: CATRNPGLFDETQYF.

This clonotype has a handful of counts. The CDR3: CSVERAGSPEAFF. The CDR3, as DNA: TGCAGCGTTGAACGGGCGGGCTCCCCTGAAGCTTTCTTT. The chain links TRBV29-1 to TRBJ1-1; D is unresolved. Between the trimmed V and J ends, which lost 2 bases and 6 bases, there was a span of 13 bases. The CDR3 contains 13 residues. CDR1 and CDR2 from the germline V gene are SQVTM and ANQGSEA.

Note on this clonotype: This may be a read error, as it is one base from a much larger clone. This chain uses TRBV7-9 with TRBJ2-1, with a weak D call TRBD2 (6 bases). Germline CDR1 is SEHNR and CDR2 is FQNEAQ (reference sequence). This CDR3 contains 16 residues. CDR3 in amino acids: CSSSLVMGRSYNEQFF. DNA for the CDR3: TGTTCCAGCAGCTTAGTTATGGGGAGGTCCTACAATGAGCAGTTCTTC.

This clonotype appeared many times. The genes are TRBV28 and TRBJ1-2, with D perhaps TRBD1 (6 bases). The CDR3 has 11 amino acids. The germline gives CDR1 MDHEN, CDR2 SYDVKM. Trimming removed 8 bases at V and 4 bases at J, with 8 bases between. The CDR3 region has the DNA TGTGCCAGCGGACAGACCTATGGCTACACCTTC. This codes for CASGQTYGYTF.

The chain uses TRBV27 and TRBJ2-6, with D hard to call. Trimming took 3 bases from V and 0 from J, leaving 9 bases between them. CDR1 is MNHEY and CDR2 is SMNVEV in the germline V gene (reference sequence). There are 16 residues in the CDR3. Here the CDR3 DNA reads TGTGCCAGCAGTTTCATCCCCCTCTCTGGGGCCAACGTCCTGACTTTC. Amino acid sequence: CASSFIPLSGANVLTF.

V gene TRBV20-1 combines with J gene TRBJ1-1; D gene ambiguous. Germline V gene lookup returns CDR1 DFQATT and CDR2 SNEGSKA (reference sequence). V was shortened by 1 base and J by 0 bases, with 12 bases between the two germline ends. There are 15 residues in the CDR3. CDR3 nucleotides: TGCAGTGCTAGAGGTATAAGGAGGGTGAACACTGAAGCTTTCTTT. This sequence encodes CSARGIRRVNTEAFF.

This clonotype was counted between two and nine times. The genes are TRBV28 and TRBJ2-4; D is perhaps TRBD2 (6 bases). Trimming left V 9 bases short and J 6 bases short, with 18 bases between. Germline values: CDR1 MDHEN, CDR2 SYDVKM. The CDR3 consists of 14 residues. In nucleotides, the CDR3 is TGTGCCAGTAAGGACGGACGGGGGATAAACATTCAGTACTTC. This codes for CASKDGRGINIQYF.

CDR3 bases: TGCAGTGCTAGAGATCGGGAGGGGGCTGATCAGCCCCAGCATTTT. Its protein product is CSARDREGADQPQHF. The V call is TRBV20-1, the J call TRBJ1-5; 7 nucleotides line up with TRBD1. Trimming took 0 bases from V and 5 from J; bases not matched to a gene: 7. This CDR3 region has 15 residues. The germline V gene encodes CDR1 DFQATT and CDR2 SNEGSKA (reference sequence).

The J gene is TRBJ1-3, the V gene TRBV12-3 or TRBV12-4; D is perhaps TRBD1 (6 bases). V was trimmed by 3 bases and J by 8 bases, leaving 14 bases between them. The CDR3 sequence is 14 residues long. CDR3 amino acids: CASSLGQGLDTIYF. The CDR3 region has the DNA TGTGCCAGCAGTTTGGGGCAGGGGTTGGACACCATATATTTT.

V gene TRBV4-3 combines with J gene TRBJ1-4; TRBD1 might be the D (6 bases). The CDR3 is 16 amino acids. The germline CDR1 and CDR2 sequences are LGHNA and YSLEER. The ends were cut back, 4 bases at V and 1 base at J, with 13 bases in the middle. The CDR3 sequence is CASSPTGARTNEKLFF. The CDR3 nucleotides read TGCGCCAGCAGCCCGACGGGGGCAAGAACTAATGAAAAACTGTTTTTT.

The chain employs TRBV19 and TRBJ1-1; 8 bases match TRBD1. Trimming at V came to 4 bases and at J to 5 bases, leaving 3 bases not matched to a gene. This CDR3 contains 13 residues. CDR1 LNHDA and CDR2 SQIVND come from the germline V gene (reference sequence). CDR3 sequence reads: CASSTTGVTEAFF. In DNA form, the CDR3 reads TGTGCCAGTAGTACGACAGGGGTGACTGAAGCTTTCTTT.

The chain employs TRBV27 and TRBJ1-2; 9 positions match TRBD1. This CDR3 is 15 amino acids long. CDR1 is MNHEY, CDR2 SMNVEV, per germline (reference sequence). The V and J ends lost 6 bases and 4 bases, in that order; junction bases with no gene match: 9. The CDR3 DNA reads TGTGCCAGCAGGGAACAGGGGGCCGGAGTCTATGGCTACACCTTC. Protein product: CASREQGAGVYGYTF.

This clonotype was observed many times. J is TRBJ1-2 and V is TRBV20-1; D gene uncertain. With 3 bases removed from V and 8 bases from J, the gap between germline ends came to 10 bases. The length of the CDR3 is 11 residues. Germline lookup yields CDR1 DFQATT and CDR2 SNEGSKA (reference sequence). Written as DNA, the CDR3 is TGCAGTGCTAGGGTTCTAGCGGGCTACACCTTC. Its translation is CSARVLAGYTF.